These T cell receptor beta chains were read from a single sample in a study of beta chain features in type 1 diabetes. Repertoires were generated with immunoSEQ multiplex PCR, while TCRdb's copy carries only in-frame clones and drops some. Of hundreds of thousands of clones listed, around 15% are singletons. Sequenced sample: naive CD4+ T cells from blood. These receptor sequences come from a man aged 18 to 29 with type 1 diabetes. Each CDR3 is given with its conserved first and last residue. Fields, in order: CDR3 DNA, CDR3 protein, clone size, V gene, J gene, D gene. The D gene is left open where the match is weak. For some rows the clone size is stated as once, few or many, or as a class when expanded; others skip it.

TGCAGCGTTGGGCTAAGGTTAGGGGAGACCCAGTACTTC	CSVGLRLGETQYF	few	TRBV29-1	TRBJ2-5	-
TGTGCCAGCAGCGTAAGACCGAACATCAATGAGCAGTTCTTC	CASSVRPNINEQFF	few	TRBV9	TRBJ2-1	-
TGTGCCAGTAGTTTGGGACAGGGAAGCAATCAGCCCCAGCATTTT	CASSLGQGSNQPQHF	-	TRBV19	TRBJ1-5	TRBD1
TGTGCCAGCTCACCGGGGGACAGGGACCGCGAGCAGTACTTC	CASSPGDRDREQYF	-	TRBV18	TRBJ2-7	TRBD1
TGCGCCAGCAGCCAAGATCTTGGTAGGCAGGTACACCAGCCCCAGCATTTT	CASSQDLGRQVHQPQHF	few	TRBV4-1	TRBJ1-5	-
TGTGCCAGCTCCCTTTACGACAGCGGGAGTCGCAATCAGCCCCAGCATTTT	CASSLYDSGSRNQPQHF	-	TRBV18	TRBJ1-5	-
TGTGCCAGCAGCTCGACTAGCGGGGGCGAGCAGTACTTC	CASSSTSGGEQYF	few	TRBV7-3	TRBJ2-7	TRBD2
TGTGCCAGCAGTGGGGACGGGGGGAGACTGTTTTTT	CASSGDGGRLFF	few	TRBV25-1	TRBJ1-4	-
TGTGCCAGCAGCGCCCCTTTTAGCAATCAGCCCCAGCATTTT	CASSAPFSNQPQHF	few	TRBV9	TRBJ1-5	-
TGTGCCACCACGCGTCACTATGGCTACACCTTC	CATTRHYGYTF	-	TRBV28	TRBJ1-2	-
TGTGCCAGTAGTTTCTCCGGGACAGGACTTAACTATGGCTACACCTTC	CASSFSGTGLNYGYTF	-	TRBV19	TRBJ1-2	TRBD1
TGTGCCAGCAGTCCCCCAACGGGAGAGACCCAGTACTTC	CASSPPTGETQYF	few	TRBV28	TRBJ2-5	-
TGTGCCAGCAGTGAATTAGGTCCCGTCGGAAAACTGTTTTTT	CASSELGPVGKLFF	-	TRBV6-5	TRBJ1-4	-
TGTGCCAGCAGCTTGGTGGTCTACCGCACCGGGGAGCTGTTTTTT	CASSLVVYRTGELFF	-	TRBV5-6	TRBJ2-2	-
TGTGCCAGCAGTTCCTCTGCTATTCAACCAGACTGGAACACTGAAGCTTTCTTT	CASSSSAIQPDWNTEAFF	-	TRBV28	TRBJ1-1	-
TGTGCCAGCAGTGACAGGTTGAACACTGAAGCTTTCTTT	CASSDRLNTEAFF	-	TRBV25-1	TRBJ1-1	-
TGTGCCAGCAGCTTAGCAGTCGCAGGGCCCTACGAGCAGTACTTC	CASSLAVAGPYEQYF	few	TRBV7-8	TRBJ2-7	-
TGTGCCATCAGTGATACGGGAGATGAAAAACTGTTTTTT	CAISDTGDEKLFF	-	TRBV10-3	TRBJ1-4	-
TGCGCCAGCAGCCGACAGGGGTTGAACACTGAAGCTTTCTTT	CASSRQGLNTEAFF	-	TRBV4-1	TRBJ1-1	TRBD1
TGTGCCATCAGTGAGGGGGCAGGGACGTACGAGCAGTACTTC	CAISEGAGTYEQYF	-	TRBV10-3	TRBJ2-7	-
TGTGCCAGCTCGGGGAGCTACGAGCAGTACTTC	CASSGSYEQYF	few	TRBV18	TRBJ2-7	-
TGTGCCACCAGCAGATCCGGGGTTAACAACGAGCAGTACTTC	CATSRSGVNNEQYF	-	TRBV15	TRBJ2-7	-
TGTGCCAGCAGCCGTGGGGGGACCGTAACAGATACGCAGTATTTT	CASSRGGTVTDTQYF	-	TRBV4-2	TRBJ2-3	-